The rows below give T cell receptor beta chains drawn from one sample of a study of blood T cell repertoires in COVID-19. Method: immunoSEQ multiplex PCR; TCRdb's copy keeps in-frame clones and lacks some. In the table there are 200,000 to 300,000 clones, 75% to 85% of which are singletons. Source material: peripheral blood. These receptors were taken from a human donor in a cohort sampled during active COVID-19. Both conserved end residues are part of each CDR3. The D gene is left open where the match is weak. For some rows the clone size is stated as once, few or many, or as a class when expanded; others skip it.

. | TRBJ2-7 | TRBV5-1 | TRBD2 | CASSFGPSGGRVWYEQYF | TGCGCCAGCAGCTTCGGTCCCAGCGGGGGTCGAGTGTGGTACGAGCAGTACTTC
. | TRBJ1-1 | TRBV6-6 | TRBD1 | CASTLTYRGQNTEAFF | TGTGCCAGCACTCTCACCTACAGGGGTCAGAACACTGAAGCTTTCTTT
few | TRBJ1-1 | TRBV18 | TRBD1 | CASSPGTGGTEAFF | TGTGCCAGCTCCCCGGGGACAGGGGGCACTGAAGCTTTCTTT
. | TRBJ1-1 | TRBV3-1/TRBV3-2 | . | CASSQPGVQAFF | TGTGCCAGCAGCCAACCAGGGGTACAAGCTTTCTTT
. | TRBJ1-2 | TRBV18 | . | CASSPEHSNYGYTF | TGTGCCAGCTCACCCGAACATTCTAACTATGGCTACACCTTC
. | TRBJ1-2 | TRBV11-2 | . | CASSLDWGRTYGYTF | TGTGCCAGCAGCTTAGATTGGGGCAGGACCTATGGCTACACCTTC
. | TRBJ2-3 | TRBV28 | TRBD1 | CASSLNWPGQAF | TGTGCCAGCAGTTTAAATTGGCCGGGACAGGCTTTT
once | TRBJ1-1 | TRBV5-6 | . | CASSPQGNTEAFF | TGTGCCAGCAGCCCCCAGGGGAACACTGAAGCTTTCTTT
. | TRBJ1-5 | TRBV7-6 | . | CASSLGGQSNQPQHF | TGTGCCAGCAGCTTAGGAGGACAAAGCAATCAGCCCCAGCATTTT
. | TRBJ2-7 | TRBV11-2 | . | CASSLGTSSYEQYF | TGTGCCAGCAGCTTAGGGACAAGCTCCTACGAGCAGTACTTC
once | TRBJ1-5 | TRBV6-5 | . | CASSSQGIGNQPQHF | TGTGCCAGCAGTTCACAGGGAATAGGCAATCAGCCCCAGCATTTT
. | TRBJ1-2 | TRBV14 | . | CASSQTTGPYGYTF | TGTGCCAGCAGCCAAACTACAGGGCCATATGGCTACACCTTC
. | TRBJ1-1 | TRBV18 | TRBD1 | CASSLAPGQGTEAFF | TGTGCCAGCTCCCTGGCTCCGGGACAGGGAACTGAAGCTTTCTTT
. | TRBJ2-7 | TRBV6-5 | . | CASSYSIDTRIYEQYF | TGTGCCAGCAGTTACTCGATCGACACCCGGATCTACGAGCAGTACTTC
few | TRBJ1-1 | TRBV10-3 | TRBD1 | CAISERKGTGAEAFF | TGTGCCATCAGTGAGAGGAAGGGGACAGGCGCTGAAGCTTTCTTT
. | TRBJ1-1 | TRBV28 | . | CASSLPGTTVFF | TGTGCCAGCAGTTTACCCGGGACTACGGTTTTCTTT
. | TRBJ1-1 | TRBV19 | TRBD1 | CASVRQGGLTEAFF | TGTGCCAGTGTCCGGCAGGGGGGCCTTACTGAAGCTTTCTTT
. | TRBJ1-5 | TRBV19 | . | CASSMGRYSNQPQHF | TGTGCCAGTAGTATGGGCCGTTATAGCAATCAGCCCCAGCATTTT
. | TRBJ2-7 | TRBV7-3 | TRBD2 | CASSLSQAGSSYEQYF | TGTGCCAGCAGCTTAAGTCAAGCGGGGAGCTCCTACGAGCAGTACTTC
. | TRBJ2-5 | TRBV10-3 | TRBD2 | CAISDLFSGGDSQETQYF | TGTGCCATCAGTGACCTTTTTAGCGGGGGGGATAGCCAAGAGACCCAGTACTTC
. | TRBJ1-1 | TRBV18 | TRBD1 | CASSRGQGETEAFF | TGTGCCAGCTCGCGGGGACAGGGGGAAACTGAAGCTTTCTTT
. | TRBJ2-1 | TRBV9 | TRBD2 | CASSVGLADYNEQFF | TGTGCCAGCAGCGTAGGACTAGCGGACTACAATGAGCAGTTCTTC
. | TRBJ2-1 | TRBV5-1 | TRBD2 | CASSLGTSYNEQFF | TGCGCCAGCAGCTTGGGGACTAGCTACAATGAGCAGTTCTTC
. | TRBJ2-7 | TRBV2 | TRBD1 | CASSRDRGSSYEQYF | TGTGCCAGCAGCAGGGACAGGGGGAGCTCCTACGAGCAGTACTTC
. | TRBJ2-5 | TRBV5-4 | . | CASSGRDKETQYF | TGTGCCAGCAGCGGCCGGGACAAAGAGACCCAGTACTTC
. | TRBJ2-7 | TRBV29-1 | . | CSPPLFPSYEQYF | TGCAGCCCCCCTCTCTTCCCCTCCTACGAGCAGTACTTC
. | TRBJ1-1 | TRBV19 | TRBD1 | CASSIVRTLGTGQAFF | TGTGCCAGTAGTATAGTCCGAACCCTAGGGACAGGGCAAGCTTTCTTT
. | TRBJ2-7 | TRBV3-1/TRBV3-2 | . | CASSQEGRGSYEQYF | TGTGCCAGCAGCCAAGAGGGGCGGGGTTCCTACGAGCAGTACTTC
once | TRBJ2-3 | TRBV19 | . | CASSLSRTDTQYF | TGTGCCAGTAGTCTATCCCGCACGGATACGCAGTATTTT
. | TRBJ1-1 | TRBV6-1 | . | CASSEVFDREAFF | TGTGCCAGCAGTGAAGTCTTCGACAGGGAAGCTTTCTTT
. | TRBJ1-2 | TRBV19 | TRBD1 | CASSTGTGRYGYTF | TGTGCCAGTAGTACCGGGACAGGGCGTTATGGCTACACCTTC
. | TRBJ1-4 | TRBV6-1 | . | CASSENGGAGNEKLFF | TGTGCCAGCAGTGAAAACGGGGGGGCGGGTAATGAAAAACTGTTTTTT
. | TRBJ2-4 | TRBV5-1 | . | CASSSSTGLAKNIQYF | TGCGCCAGCAGCTCCTCTACAGGCCTAGCCAAAAACATTCAGTACTTC
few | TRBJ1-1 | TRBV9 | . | CASSVAGSTEAFF | TGTGCCAGCAGCGTAGCAGGGTCCACTGAAGCTTTCTTT
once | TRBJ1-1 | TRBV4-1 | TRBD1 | CASSPRQGVTEAFF | TGCGCCAGCAGCCCGAGACAGGGGGTCACTGAAGCTTTCTTT
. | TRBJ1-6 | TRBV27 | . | CASSLDPGIKSPLHF | TGTGCCAGCAGTTTGGATCCGGGAATTAAGTCACCCCTCCACTTT
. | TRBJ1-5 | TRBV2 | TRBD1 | CASSERQGNQPQHF | TGTGCCAGCAGTGAACGACAGGGGAATCAGCCCCAGCATTTT
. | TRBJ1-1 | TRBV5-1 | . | CASSFDETNTEAFF | TGCGCCAGCAGCTTTGATGAGACAAACACTGAAGCTTTCTTT
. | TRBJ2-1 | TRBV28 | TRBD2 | CASSWSSGLGTVYNEQFF | TGTGCCAGCAGTTGGTCTAGCGGGTTAGGAACCGTATACAATGAGCAGTTCTTC
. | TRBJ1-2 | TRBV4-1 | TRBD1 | CASSHEDRVYGYTF | TGCGCCAGCAGCCATGAAGACAGGGTGTATGGCTACACCTTC
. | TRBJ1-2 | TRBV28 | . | CASSKGRGWGYTF | TGTGCCAGCAGCAAAGGGAGGGGCTGGGGCTACACCTTC
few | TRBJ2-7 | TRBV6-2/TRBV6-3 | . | CASSDRFYEQYF | TGTGCCAGCAGTGACAGGTTCTACGAGCAGTACTTC
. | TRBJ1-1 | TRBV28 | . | CASSFVDRRDTEAFF | TGTGCCAGCAGCTTTGTGGACAGAAGGGACACTGAAGCTTTCTTT
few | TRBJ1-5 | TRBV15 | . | CATSRDSYSNQPQHF | TGTGCCACCAGCAGAGACTCCTATAGCAATCAGCCCCAGCATTTT
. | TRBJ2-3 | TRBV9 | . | CARAPFRDTQYF | TGTGCCAGAGCTCCCTTTCGGGATACGCAGTATTTT
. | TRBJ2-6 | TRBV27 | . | CATGVQGGLAGANVLTF | TGTGCCACAGGGGTCCAGGGAGGGCTAGCTGGGGCCAACGTCCTGACTTTC
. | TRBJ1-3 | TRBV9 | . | CASSPTHRDSGNTIYF | TGTGCCAGCAGCCCTACCCACAGGGACTCTGGAAACACCATATATTTT
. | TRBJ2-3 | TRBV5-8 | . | CASSFNVLAIPSTDTQYF | TGTGCCAGCAGCTTCAACGTTCTAGCCATCCCTAGCACAGATACGCAGTATTTT
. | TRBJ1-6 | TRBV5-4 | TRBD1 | CASSADRGNRSPLHF | TGTGCCAGCAGCGCGGACAGGGGCAACCGTTCACCCCTCCACTTT
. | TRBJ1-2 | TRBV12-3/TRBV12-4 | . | CASSLNVEGGYTF | TGTGCCAGCAGTTTAAACGTGGAGGGAGGCTACACCTTC
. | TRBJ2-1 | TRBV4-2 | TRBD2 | CASSPRGGRLAGGPIDEQFF | TGTGCCAGCAGCCCCCGAGGGGGCCGACTAGCGGGAGGGCCTATCGATGAGCAGTTCTTC
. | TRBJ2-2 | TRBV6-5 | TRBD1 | CASSYGGTGDGELFF | TGTGCCAGCAGTTACGGAGGGACAGGGGACGGGGAGCTGTTTTTT